Listed here are 14 T cell receptor beta chains from one sample, sequenced in a study of cytomegalovirus exposure and HLA in healthy donors. It was with 60 Vbeta and 13 Jbeta primers that the PCR ran. TCRdb keeps only in-frame clones here, not all; method: immunoSEQ multiplex PCR. The sample records 130,000 or so clones, 75% to 85% being singletons. Input material: PBMCs. The receptors were gathered from a woman in her fifties or sixties in good health and CMV-seropositive.

The chain employs TRBV7-9 and TRBJ1-5; D gene ambiguous. The CDR3 runs to 13 residues. Trimming cost V 3 bases and J 0 bases, with 3 bases left between them. CDR1 is SEHNR and CDR2 is FQNEAQ in the germline V gene (reference sequence). CDR3 coding DNA: TGTGCCAGCAGCTTCAGTAGCAATCAGCCCCAGCATTTT. This gives the protein CASSFSSNQPQHF. The full variable domain, in which reference TRBV7-9 and TRBJ1-5 provide the parts outside the CDR3, is DTGVSQNPRHKITKRGQNVTFRCDPISEHNRLYWYRQTLGQGPEFLTYFQNEAQLEKSRLLSDRFSAERPKGSFSTLEIQRTEQGDSAMYLCASSFSSNQPQHFGDGTRLSIL.

This chain joins TRBV6-5 and TRBJ2-5; 9 bases are a match to TRBD2. Germline V CDR1 and CDR2: MNHEY, SVGAGI. J gave up 2 bases and V 2 bases, and 3 bases lay outside the gene matches. CDR3 length: 15 residues. The CDR3 DNA reads as TGTGCCAGCAGTTACGAGCGGGGGGTTCAAGAGACCCAGTACTTC. This codes for CASSYERGVQETQYF.

J is TRBJ1-1 and V is TRBV7-8, with TRBD1 as a possible D gene (6 bases). The V end lost 8 bases, the J end lost 0 bases, and 13 bases lay between the germline ends. The CDR3 spans 14 residues. CDR1 and CDR2 from the germline V gene are SGHVS and FQNEAQ. CDR3 DNA: TGTGCCAGCGTATCCGGGACAATGAACACTGAAGCTTTCTTT. This encodes CASVSGTMNTEAFF.

This chain connects TRBV28 to TRBJ2-3; D is possibly TRBD2 (6 bases). CDR1 is MDHEN, CDR2 SYDVKM, per germline. The CDR3 runs 16 residues. Trimming stripped 10 bases from V and 1 base from J, with 21 bases between. Here the CDR3 reads CATDRMTGVGTDTQYF. The CDR3 nucleotides are TGTGCCACCGACCGAATGACGGGGGTGGGCACAGATACGCAGTATTTT.

The gene calls are TRBV9 and TRBJ2-1; 11 bases map to TRBD2. Germline CDR1 and CDR2: SGDLS and YYNGEE. V shed 4 bases and J 4 bases; nucleotides not matched to a gene: 7. The CDR3 totals 16 residues. The CDR3 DNA reads as TGTGCCAGCAGCTCCCGGACTAGCGGGTGGTACAATGAGCAGTTCTTC. It is translated as CASSSRTSGWYNEQFF.

Concerning this clone itself: Its ends do not fully match the called genes, so a read error is possible. The V gene is TRBV7-9, the J gene TRBJ2-7; 9 nucleotides agree with TRBD1. Germline V lookup: CDR1 SEHNR, CDR2 FQNEAQ (reference sequence). The CDR3 totals 14 residues. The CDR3 loop reads CSSSLTGGVDEQYF. The CDR3 DNA is TGTTCCAGCAGCTTAACAGGGGGCGTTGACGAGCAGTACTTC.

The chain uses TRBV5-1 and TRBJ1-6; the match to TRBD1 covers 7 bases. The V and J ends lost 0 bases and 8 bases, in that order; junction bases with no gene match: 5. CDR1 SGHRS and CDR2 YFSETQ come from the germline V gene. There are 15 residues in the CDR3. DNA of the CDR3: TGCGCCAGCAGCTTGGCGCCGCAGGGGGATTCACCCCTCCACTTT. Its translation: CASSLAPQGDSPLHF.

As for this clone: Other DNA sequences in the same sample also yield this CDR3. The chain has TRBV19 and TRBJ1-1, with no clear D. In germline, CDR1 is LNHDA, CDR2 SQIVND (reference sequence). This CDR3 spans 13 amino acids. The V end lost 3 bases, the J end lost 0 bases, and 5 bases lay between the germline ends. The CDR3 DNA follows: TGTGCCAGTAGTATCTCGTTGAACACTGAAGCTTTCTTT. It yields the protein CASSISLNTEAFF.

The chain's CDR3 is CASSLAGAGETQYF. CDR3 in DNA: TGTGCCAGCAGCCTAGCGGGAGCTGGAGAGACCCAGTACTTC. The J gene is TRBJ2-5, the V gene TRBV7-3; 10 bases fit TRBD2. Germline lookup yields CDR1 SGHTA and CDR2 FQGTGA. Germline trimming cut 5 bases from V and 4 bases from J; bases unmatched to any gene: 4. The CDR3 length is 14 residues.

The chain is built from TRBV19 and TRBJ2-2, with 10 bases lining up with TRBD1. The CDR3 consists of 16 residues. With V trimmed by 5 bases and J by 2 bases, 5 bases remained unmatched. CDR1 is LNHDA, CDR2 SQIVND, per germline (reference sequence). CDR3 amino acids: CASSPWTGGNTGELFF. Here the CDR3 DNA reads TGTGCCAGTAGTCCCTGGACAGGGGGTAACACCGGGGAGCTGTTTTTT.

The chain links TRBV10-3 to TRBJ2-5; 8 positions match TRBD2. Germline-derived CDR1 and CDR2 are ENHRY and SYGVKD. The CDR3 contains 14 residues. With 4 bases clipped from V and 2 bases from J, the junction kept 3 bases outside the gene matches. CDR3 in amino acids: CAISGAGDQETQYF. DNA for the CDR3: TGTGCCATCAGTGGAGCGGGGGATCAAGAGACCCAGTACTTC.

The chain recombines TRBV11-2 with TRBJ2-3; 10 positions match TRBD2. CDR3 length: 15 residues. CDR1 and CDR2 (germline): SGHAT, FQNNGV. V lost 1 base, J lost 4 bases, and 2 bases stayed unmatched. The CDR3 loop reads CASSLVAGGPDTQYF. Written as DNA, the CDR3 is TGTGCCAGCAGCTTAGTAGCGGGAGGTCCAGATACGCAGTATTTT.

The chain combines TRBV7-2 with TRBJ1-1, with unresolved D. Germline assignment: CDR1 SGHTA and CDR2 FQGNSA. The V and J ends lost 5 bases and 11 bases respectively, with 18 bases between them. This CDR3 spans 13 amino acids. The CDR3 reads CASSPIRRGTAFF. CDR3 DNA sequence: TGTGCCAGCAGCCCCATCCGACGGGGTACGGCTTTCTTT.

V usage is TRBV27 and J usage is TRBJ1-1, with a tentative D call TRBD1 (6 bases). Trimming took off 6 bases at V and 0 bases at J, with 11 bases between the two ends. In germline, CDR1 is MNHEY, CDR2 SMNVEV (reference sequence). This CDR3 has 14 residues. Written as DNA, the CDR3 is TGTGCCAGCAGCTTACAGGGCATGAACACTGAAGCTTTCTTT. It specifies CASSLQGMNTEAFF.